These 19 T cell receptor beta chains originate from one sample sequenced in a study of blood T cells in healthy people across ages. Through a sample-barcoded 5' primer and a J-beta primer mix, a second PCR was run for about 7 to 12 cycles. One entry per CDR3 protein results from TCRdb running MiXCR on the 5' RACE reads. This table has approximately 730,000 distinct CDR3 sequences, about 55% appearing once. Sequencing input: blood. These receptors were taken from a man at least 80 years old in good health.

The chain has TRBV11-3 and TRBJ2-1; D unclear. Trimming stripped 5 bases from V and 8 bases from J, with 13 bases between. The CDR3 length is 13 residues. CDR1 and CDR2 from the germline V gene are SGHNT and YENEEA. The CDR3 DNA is TGTGCCAGCAGCGATGGGCAGGTTCATGAGCAGTTCTTC. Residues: CASSDGQVHEQFF.

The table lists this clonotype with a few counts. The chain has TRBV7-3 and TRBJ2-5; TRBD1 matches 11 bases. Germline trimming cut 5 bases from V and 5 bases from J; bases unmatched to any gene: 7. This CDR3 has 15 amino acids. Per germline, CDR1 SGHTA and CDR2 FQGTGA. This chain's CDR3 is CASSRTGQGGETQYF. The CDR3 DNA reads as TGTGCCAGCAGCCGCACGGGACAGGGGGGCGAGACCCAGTACTTC.

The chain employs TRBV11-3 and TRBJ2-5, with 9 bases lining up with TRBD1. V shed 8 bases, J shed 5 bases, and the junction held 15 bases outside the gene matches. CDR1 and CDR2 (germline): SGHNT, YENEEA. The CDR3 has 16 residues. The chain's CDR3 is CASELDPGTGKETQYF. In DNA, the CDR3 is TGTGCCAGCGAGTTAGATCCCGGGACAGGGAAGGAGACCCAGTACTTC.

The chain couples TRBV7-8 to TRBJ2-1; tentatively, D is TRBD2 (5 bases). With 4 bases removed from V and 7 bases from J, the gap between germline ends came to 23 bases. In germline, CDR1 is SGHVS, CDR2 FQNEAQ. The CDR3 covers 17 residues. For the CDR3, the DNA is TGTGCCAGCAGCTCCCCCAGGCGGACGGCGGGCCGTAATGAGCAGTTCTTC. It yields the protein CASSSPRRTAGRNEQFF.

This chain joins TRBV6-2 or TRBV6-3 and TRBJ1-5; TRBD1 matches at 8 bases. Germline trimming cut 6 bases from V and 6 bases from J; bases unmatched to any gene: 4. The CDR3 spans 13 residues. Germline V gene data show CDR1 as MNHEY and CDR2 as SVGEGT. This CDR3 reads CASRDRVGQPQHF. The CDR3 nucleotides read TGTGCCAGCAGGGACAGGGTGGGTCAGCCCCAGCATTTT.

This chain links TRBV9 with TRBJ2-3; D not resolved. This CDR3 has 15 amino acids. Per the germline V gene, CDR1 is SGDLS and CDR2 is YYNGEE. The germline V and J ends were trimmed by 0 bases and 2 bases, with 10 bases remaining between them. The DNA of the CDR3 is TGTGCCAGCAGCGTAGAGAACATCTTCACAGATACGCAGTATTTT. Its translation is CASSVENIFTDTQYF.

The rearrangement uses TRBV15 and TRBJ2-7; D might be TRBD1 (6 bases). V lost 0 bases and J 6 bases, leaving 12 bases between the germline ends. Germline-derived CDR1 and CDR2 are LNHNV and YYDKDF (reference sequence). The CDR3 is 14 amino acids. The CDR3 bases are TGTGCCACCAGCAGAGATTTGGCAGGGGCCGAGCAGTACTTC. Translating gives CATSRDLAGAEQYF.

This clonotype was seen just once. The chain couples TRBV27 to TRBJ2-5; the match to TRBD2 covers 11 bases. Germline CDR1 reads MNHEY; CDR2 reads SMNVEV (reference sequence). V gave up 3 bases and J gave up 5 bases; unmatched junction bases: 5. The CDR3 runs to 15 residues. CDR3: CASSFSGRAEETQYF. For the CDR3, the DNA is TGTGCCAGCAGTTTTAGCGGGAGGGCCGAGGAGACCCAGTACTTC.

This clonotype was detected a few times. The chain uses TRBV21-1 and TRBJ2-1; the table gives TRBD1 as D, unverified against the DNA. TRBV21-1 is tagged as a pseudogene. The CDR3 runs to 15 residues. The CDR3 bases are TGTGCCAAAAGACAGGGACAGGGATCCTACAATGAGCAGTTCTTC. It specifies CAKRQGQGSYNEQFF.

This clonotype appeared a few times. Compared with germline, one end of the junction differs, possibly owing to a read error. Here the CDR3 reads CASSLDPGNIQYF. The CDR3 DNA reads TGCGCCAGCAGCTTGGATCCCGGGAACATTCAGTACTTT. The V call is TRBV5-1, the J call TRBJ2-4; D might be TRBD2 (5 bases). The CDR3 covers 13 residues. Germline CDR1 is SGHRS and CDR2 is YFSETQ. Variable domain in full (rest from reference TRBV5-1 and TRBJ2-4): KAGVTQTPRYLIKTRGQQVTLSCSPISGHRSVSWYQQTPGQGLQFLFEYFSETQRNKGNFPGRFSGRQFSNSRSEMNVSTLELGDSALYLCASSLDPGNIQYFGAGTRLSVL.

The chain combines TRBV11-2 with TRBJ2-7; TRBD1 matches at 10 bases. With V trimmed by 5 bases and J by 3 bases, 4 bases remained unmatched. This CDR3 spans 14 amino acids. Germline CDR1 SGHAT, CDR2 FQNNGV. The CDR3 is CASSRTGGHYEQYF. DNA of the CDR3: TGTGCCAGCAGCCGGACAGGGGGGCACTACGAGCAGTACTTC.

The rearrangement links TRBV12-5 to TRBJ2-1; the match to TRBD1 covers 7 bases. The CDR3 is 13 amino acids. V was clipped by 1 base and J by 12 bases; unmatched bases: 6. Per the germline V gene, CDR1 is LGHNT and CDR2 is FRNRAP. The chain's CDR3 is CASGLEPGQRQFF. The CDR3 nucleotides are TGTGCTAGTGGTTTGGAACCGGGACAGAGGCAGTTCTTC. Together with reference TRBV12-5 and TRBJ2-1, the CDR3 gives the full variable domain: DARVTQTPRHKVTEMGQEVTMRCQPILGHNTVFWYRQTMMQGLELLAYFRNRAPLDDSGMPKDRFSAEMPDATLATLKIQPSEPRDSAVYFCASGLEPGQRQFFGPGTRLTVL.

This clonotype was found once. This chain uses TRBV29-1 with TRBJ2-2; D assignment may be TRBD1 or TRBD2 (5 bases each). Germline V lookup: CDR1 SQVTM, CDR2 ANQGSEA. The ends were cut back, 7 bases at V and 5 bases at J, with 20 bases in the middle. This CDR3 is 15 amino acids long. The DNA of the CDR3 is TGCAGCGCTAACCCGGACGGGGACCCTACCGGGGAGCTGTTTTTT. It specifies CSANPDGDPTGELFF.

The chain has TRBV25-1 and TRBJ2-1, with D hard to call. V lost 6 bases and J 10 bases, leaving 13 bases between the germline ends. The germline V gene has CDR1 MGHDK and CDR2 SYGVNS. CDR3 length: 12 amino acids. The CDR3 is CASRPPVGEQFF. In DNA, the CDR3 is TGTGCCAGCAGACCACCGGTGGGGGAGCAGTTCTTC.

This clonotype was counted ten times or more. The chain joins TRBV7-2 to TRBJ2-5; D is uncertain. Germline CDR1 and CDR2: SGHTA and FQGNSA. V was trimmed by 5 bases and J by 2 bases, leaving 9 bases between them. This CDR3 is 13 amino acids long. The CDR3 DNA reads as TGTGCCAGCAGCAGGGAAATACAAGAGACCCAGTACTTC. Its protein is CASSREIQETQYF.

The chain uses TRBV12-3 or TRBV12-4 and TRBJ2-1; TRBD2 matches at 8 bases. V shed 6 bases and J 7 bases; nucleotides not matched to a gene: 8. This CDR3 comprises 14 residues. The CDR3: CASSRRAGVNEQFF. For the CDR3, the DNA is TGTGCCAGCAGCAGACGAGCGGGAGTAAATGAGCAGTTCTTC.

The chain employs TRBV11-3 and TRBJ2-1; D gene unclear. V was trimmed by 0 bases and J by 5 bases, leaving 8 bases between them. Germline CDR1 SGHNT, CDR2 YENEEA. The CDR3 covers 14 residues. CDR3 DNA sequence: TGTGCCAGCAGCTTAGACCTCGGTAACAATGAGCAGTTCTTC. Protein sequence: CASSLDLGNNEQFF.

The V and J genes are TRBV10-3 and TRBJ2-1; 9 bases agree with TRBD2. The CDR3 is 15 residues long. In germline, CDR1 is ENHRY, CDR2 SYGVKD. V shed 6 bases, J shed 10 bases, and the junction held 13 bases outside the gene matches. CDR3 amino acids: CAISQTSGASYEQFF. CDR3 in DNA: TGTGCCATCAGCCAGACTAGCGGAGCCTCCTACGAGCAGTTCTTC.

CDR3 bases: TGTGCCAGCAGCTCGTTTGGGGTATCGACCGGGGAGCTGTTTTTT. Translating gives CASSSFGVSTGELFF. The V gene is TRBV7-9, the J gene TRBJ2-2; unclear D gene. The CDR3 runs to 15 residues. Trimming stripped 4 bases from V and 5 bases from J, with 14 bases between. Looked up from germline, CDR1 is SEHNR and CDR2 is FQNEAQ (reference sequence). Drawing the rest from reference TRBV7-9 and TRBJ2-2, the complete variable domain is DTGVSQNPRHKITKRGQNVTFRCDPISEHNRLYWYRQTLGQGPEFLTYFQNEAQLEKSRLLSDRFSAERPKGSFSTLEIQRTEQGDSAMYLCASSSFGVSTGELFFGEGSRLTVL.